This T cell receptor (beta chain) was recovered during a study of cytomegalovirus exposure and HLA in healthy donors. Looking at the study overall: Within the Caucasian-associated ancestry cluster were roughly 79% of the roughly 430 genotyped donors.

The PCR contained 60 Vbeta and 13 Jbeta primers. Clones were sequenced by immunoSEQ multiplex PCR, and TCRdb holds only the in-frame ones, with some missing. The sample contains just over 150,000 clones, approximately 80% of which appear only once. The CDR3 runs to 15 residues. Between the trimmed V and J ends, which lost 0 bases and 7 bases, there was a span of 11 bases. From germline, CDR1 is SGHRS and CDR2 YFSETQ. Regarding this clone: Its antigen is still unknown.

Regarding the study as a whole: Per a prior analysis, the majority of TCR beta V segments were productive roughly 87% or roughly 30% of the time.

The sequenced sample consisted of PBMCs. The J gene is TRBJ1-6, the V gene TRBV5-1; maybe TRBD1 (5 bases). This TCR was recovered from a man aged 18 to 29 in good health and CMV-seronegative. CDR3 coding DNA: TGCGCCAGCAGCTTGGCCGCAGGGTTGAATTCACCCCTCCACTTT. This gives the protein CASSLAAGLNSPLHF.